A single sample is the source of the 18 T cell receptor beta chains below, sequenced in a study of blood T cell repertoires in COVID-19. Using immunoSEQ multiplex PCR, the repertoire was profiled, and TCRdb retains in-frame clones only, with some absent. The data hold hundreds of thousands of clones, with around 87% observed a single time. The material sequenced was PBMCs or T cells enriched from blood (not recorded which). These receptor sequences come from a man aged 25 to 40 who had been exposed to COVID-19.

The V call is TRBV7-9, the J call TRBJ1-5, with D maybe TRBD1 (5 bases). Trimming took off 10 bases at V and 3 bases at J, with 16 bases between the two ends. The germline gives CDR1 SEHNR, CDR2 FQNEAQ (reference sequence). The CDR3 is made up of 14 amino acids. The CDR3, as DNA: TGTGCCACCCTCTTCGGGGGAAACAATCAGCCCCAGCATTTT. This encodes CATLFGGNNQPQHF.

V gene TRBV6-5 combines with J gene TRBJ1-1; D ambiguous. V was trimmed by 5 bases and J by 3 bases, leaving 10 bases between them. The CDR3 extends over 13 amino acids. The germline CDR1 and CDR2 sequences are MNHEY and SVGAGI. DNA of the CDR3: TGTGCCAGCAGTATGCAGGAAGACACTGAAGCTTTCTTT. This codes for CASSMQEDTEAFF.

The V call is TRBV7-2, the J call TRBJ2-1; perhaps TRBD2 as D (7 bases). Germline V gene lookup returns CDR1 SGHTA and CDR2 FQGNSA. The CDR3 runs to 14 residues. V was clipped by 1 base and J by 8 bases, with 12 bases between them. The CDR3 sequence is CASSLEGGAYEQFF. CDR3 nucleotides: TGTGCCAGCAGCTTAGAAGGGGGGGCCTATGAGCAGTTCTTC.

The chain has TRBV5-6 and TRBJ1-4; D unclear. Germline V CDR1 and CDR2: SGHDT, YYEEEE. The CDR3 spans 15 residues. V lost 6 bases and J 0 bases, leaving 12 bases between the germline ends. The CDR3 sequence is CASNLQVATNEKLFF. The CDR3 DNA reads TGTGCCAGCAACCTGCAGGTTGCAACTAATGAAAAACTGTTTTTT. The complete variable domain, with remaining parts taken from reference TRBV5-6 and TRBJ1-4, reads DAGVTQSPTHLIKTRGQQVTLRCSPKSGHDTVSWYQQALGQGPQFIFQYYEEEERQRGNFPDRFSGHQFPNYSSELNVNALLLGDSALYLCASNLQVATNEKLFFGSGTQLSVL.

The chain couples TRBV9 to TRBJ2-1; no clear D. This CDR3 comprises 12 residues. Germline V gene lookup returns CDR1 SGDLS and CDR2 YYNGEE. The V and J ends lost 0 bases and 6 bases respectively, with 4 bases between them. This CDR3 is CASSVAGNEQFF. The CDR3 coding sequence is TGTGCCAGCAGCGTAGCCGGCAATGAGCAGTTCTTC.

This chain uses TRBV19 with TRBJ1-2, with a tentative D call TRBD1 (6 bases). The CDR3 contains 13 residues. Between the trimmed V and J ends, which lost 5 bases and 4 bases, there was a span of 11 bases. Germline CDR1 reads LNHDA; CDR2 reads SQIVND (reference sequence). The CDR3 spells CASSGGRGYGYTF. CDR3 DNA: TGTGCCAGTAGTGGAGGCAGGGGCTATGGCTACACCTTC. The full variable domain, completed using reference TRBV19 and TRBJ1-2, is DGGITQSPKYLFRKEGQNVTLSCEQNLNHDAMYWYRQDPGQGLRLIYYSQIVNDFQKGDIAEGYSVSREKKESFPLTVTSAQKNPTAFYLCASSGGRGYGYTFGSGTRLTVV.

The genes are TRBV30 and TRBJ1-1, with D perhaps TRBD1 (5 bases). This CDR3 comprises 14 residues. CDR1 is GTSNPN, CDR2 SVGIG, per germline (reference sequence). The V gene lost 0 bases and the J gene lost 5 bases, with 13 bases spanning the gap. The CDR3 region is CAWSVLGHRTEAFF. The CDR3 nucleotides read TGTGCCTGGAGTGTCTTGGGGCATCGGACTGAAGCTTTCTTT.

The V call is TRBV11-3, the J call TRBJ2-1; 7 bases agree with TRBD1. The CDR3 has 15 amino acids. Trimming took 4 bases from V and 6 from J; bases not matched to a gene: 9. Germline loops: CDR1 SGHNT, CDR2 YENEEA. The CDR3 here is CASSWEGGAGNEQFF. The CDR3 nucleotides are TGTGCCAGCAGCTGGGAAGGGGGCGCGGGCAATGAGCAGTTCTTC. The full variable domain, its missing parts supplied by reference TRBV11-3 and TRBJ2-1, is EAGVVQSPRYKIIEKKQPVAFWCNPISGHNTLYWYLQNLGQGPELLIRYENEEAVDDSQLPKDRFSAERLKGVDSTLKIQPAELGDSAVYLCASSWEGGAGNEQFFGPGTRLTVL.

This sequence joins TRBV2 and TRBJ1-2; D unresolved. The length of the CDR3 is 14 residues. The germline V and J ends were trimmed by 4 bases and 2 bases, with 11 bases remaining between them. Germline assignment: CDR1 SNHLY and CDR2 FYNNEI. CDR3 in DNA: TGTGCCAGCAGTGCCCTTTCCAGGAACTATGGCTACACCTTC. The encoded protein is CASSALSRNYGYTF.

This chain uses TRBV11-2 with TRBJ2-7; weak D call: TRBD2 (8 bases). Deletions cut 8 bases from V and 3 bases from J, with 23 bases between. The germline V gene encodes CDR1 SGHAT and CDR2 FQNNGV. The CDR3 consists of 16 residues. The chain's CDR3 is CASGQGENGGDYEQYF. The CDR3 DNA sequence: TGTGCCAGCGGCCAGGGGGAAAACGGGGGGGACTACGAGCAGTACTTC.

The chain joins TRBV19 to TRBJ2-3; D call uncertain. The germline gives CDR1 LNHDA, CDR2 SQIVND (reference sequence). This CDR3 contains 17 residues. Trimming stripped 1 base from V and 2 bases from J, with 16 bases between. This CDR3 is CASSIGLVRLDTDTQYF. CDR3 bases: TGTGCCAGTAGTATAGGATTGGTACGGTTAGACACAGATACGCAGTATTTT.

The V and J genes are TRBV4-1 and TRBJ1-2, with D unresolved. The length of the CDR3 is 15 residues. Germline V gives CDR1 MGHRA, CDR2 YSYEKL. Trimming pared 0 bases from V and 4 bases from J, leaving 12 bases between. CDR3 region: CASSQEAGSIYGYTF. The DNA of the CDR3 is TGCGCCAGCAGCCAAGAGGCAGGATCCATCTATGGCTACACCTTC.

This chain links TRBV20-1 with TRBJ1-1; TRBD1 matches 10 bases. CDR1 DFQATT and CDR2 SNEGSKA come from the germline V gene (reference sequence). Trimming at V came to 3 bases and at J to 4 bases, leaving 5 bases not matched to a gene. The CDR3 is 14 amino acids. The CDR3 spells CSASGTGDSTEAFF. Here the CDR3 DNA reads TGCAGTGCTAGTGGGACAGGGGATAGCACTGAAGCTTTCTTT.

This clone showed up just once. The chain carries TRBV21-1 and TRBJ2-5; the table calls TRBD2, which could not be checked here. TRBV21-1 is a documented pseudogene. The CDR3 is 15 amino acids. CDR3 amino acids: CVPQAGEGRGETQYF. CDR3 sequence (DNA): TGTGTCCCCCAGGCGGGAGAGGGGAGAGGTGAGACCCAGTACTTC.

The V gene is TRBV3-1 (or the pseudogene TRBV3-2), the J gene TRBJ2-1, with 7 bases aligning to TRBD2. With V trimmed by 1 base and J by 12 bases, 6 bases remained unmatched. The CDR3 is made up of 13 amino acids. Germline CDR1 reads LGHDT; CDR2 reads YNNKEL (reference sequence). The CDR3 nucleotides read TGTGCCAGCAGCCAAGGGGTGCGCGGGGGGCAGTTCTTC. It specifies CASSQGVRGGQFF.

The rearrangement joins TRBV5-1 to TRBJ1-5, with 8 bases that match TRBD1. V shed 4 bases and J 7 bases; nucleotides not matched to a gene: 7. Germline V gene data show CDR1 as SGHRS and CDR2 as YFSETQ. The CDR3 covers 14 residues. The CDR3 here is CASSATGDGQPQHF. In nucleotides, the CDR3 is TGCGCCAGCAGCGCGACAGGGGATGGACAGCCCCAGCATTTT.

The chain is built from TRBV4-2 and TRBJ2-2; 11 nucleotides line up with TRBD2. The germline gives CDR1 LGHNA, CDR2 YNFKEQ. After removal of 1 base from V and 0 bases from J, the junction contained 4 bases not matched to a gene. The CDR3 contains 18 residues. The CDR3 protein is CASSQGLAGSANTGELFF. The CDR3, as DNA: TGTGCCAGCAGCCAAGGACTAGCGGGGAGCGCGAACACCGGGGAGCTGTTTTTT.

In its sample, this clone was seen a few times. The chain joins TRBV3-1 (or the pseudogene TRBV3-2) to TRBJ2-1, with TRBD2 matching over 7 bases. With 3 bases clipped from V and 2 bases from J, the junction kept 1 base outside the gene matches. The length of the CDR3 is 14 residues. CDR1 LGHDT and CDR2 YNNKEL come from the germline V gene (reference sequence). The CDR3 here is CASSQGGAYNEQFF. The CDR3 region has the DNA TGTGCCAGCAGCCAGGGAGGGGCCTACAATGAGCAGTTCTTC.